This T cell receptor beta chain was recovered during a study of blood T cell repertoires in COVID-19. Clinical history as reported by participants underpinned cohort assignment. This CDR3 is built from 12 residues. The germline V and J ends were trimmed by 2 bases and 3 bases, with 5 bases remaining between them. The germline V gene has CDR1 SGHVS and CDR2 FQNEAQ. Clones were sequenced by immunoSEQ multiplex PCR, and TCRdb holds only the in-frame ones, with some missing. Of a few hundred thousand clones detected, more than 65% appear once; the ten largest clones hold roughly 3.2%. The specimen sequenced was PBMCs or T cells enriched from blood (not recorded which). The chain has TRBV7-8 and TRBJ2-7; D is unresolved. This receptor was taken from a man aged 50-59 years who had recovered from COVID-19. Written as DNA, the CDR3 is TGTGCCAGCAGCTTACCTCTCTACGAGCAGTACTTC. Protein product: CASSLPLYEQYF.